The 17 T cell receptor beta chains below come from one sample, sequenced in a study of T cell repertoires in cytomegalovirus infection. TCRdb called the reads again in MiXCR, with one record for every CDR3 protein. The sample gives 7,500 to 9,000 distinct CDR3 sequences, about 49% of which show up once; more than 70% is in the top ten. For these TCRs, the target antigens are not known. The specimen sequenced was PBMCs, sequenced either directly or after in vitro stimulation (not recorded which). The receptors shown here come from a human donor in good health (CMV status not recorded). Some clones in this sample may be carry-over from other donors' samples.

Concerning this clonotype itself: The conserved phenylalanine or tryptophan normally closing the CDR3 is absent here, so this likely arose from a read error. It is unclear where the CDR3 begins or ends on the DNA, so no DNA is shown, and the CDR3 is as TCRdb lists it. This rearrangement joins TRBV5-1 to TRBJ2-1; TRBD2, the table's D call, was not compared with the DNA. Germline V gene sequence: CDR1 SGHRS, CDR2 YFSETQ. Termini included, the CDR3 measures 15 amino acids. This CDR3 reads CAILLFSTAGNEPFL.

On this clonotype: This likely comes from a read error, as the CDR3 has no conserved phenylalanine or tryptophan at its end. No DNA is shown, since the ends of the CDR3 on it are uncertain; the CDR3 is the one TCRdb lists. This chain links TRBV5-1 with TRBJ2-1; TRBD2 is the table's D call and was not checked against the DNA. In germline, CDR1 is SGHRS, CDR2 YFSETQ. The CDR3 has 15 amino acids, counting both end residues. CDR3: CASSLFATAGNEQLL.

The V call is TRBV29-1, the J call TRBJ2-3; 8 nucleotides line up with TRBD1. Germline CDR1 SQVTM, CDR2 ANQGSEA. The CDR3 runs 13 residues. The J segment lost 3 bases and the V segment lost 4 bases, leaving 3 bases of the junction unmatched. The CDR3 reads CSVGQGKTDTQYF. CDR3 sequence (DNA): TGCAGCGTTGGACAGGGGAAAACAGATACGCAGTATTTT.

This clonotype was counted at least ten times. V is TRBV28 and J is TRBJ1-2; a possible D gene is TRBD1 (6 bases). CDR3 length: 14 amino acids. Germline V gene sequence: CDR1 MDHEN, CDR2 SYDVKM. V was cut by 5 bases and J by 5 bases, with 15 bases left in between. CDR3 DNA sequence: TGTGCCAGCAGTGCCTGGACAGAAGGGTATGGCTACACCTTC. It specifies CASSAWTEGYGYTF.

This clonotype has at least ten counts. This rearrangement joins TRBV7-3 to TRBJ2-2, with TRBD2 matching 8 bases. V trimming: 0 bases; J trimming: 0 bases; junction bases outside the gene matches: 0. The CDR3 contains 16 residues. The V gene's germline CDR1 is SGHTA and CDR2 FQGTGA. The CDR3 bases are TGTGCCAGCAGCTTAACCGGGGGGGCGAACACCGGGGAGCTGTTTTTT. Protein sequence: CASSLTGGANTGELFF.

Comments on this clonotype: At one boundary the junction diverges from the germline segment, which might be a read error. The chain joins TRBV7-2 to TRBJ1-1; D gene unclear. Germline lookup yields CDR1 SGHTA and CDR2 FQGNSA. This CDR3 region has 16 residues. The CDR3, as DNA: TGTGCAAGCAGCTTAGATTCTAGGGTCTCGATCACTGAAGATTTCTTT. Residues: CASSLDSRVSITEDFF.

This clonotype was recorded at least ten times. The V and J genes are TRBV7-8 and TRBJ1-5; D is ambiguous. Germline V gene data show CDR1 as SGHVS and CDR2 as FQNEAQ. Trimming stripped 6 bases from V and 1 base from J, with 7 bases between. The CDR3 loop spans 13 amino acids. In DNA, the CDR3 is TGTGCCAGCAGGAGAGAGAGCAATCAGCCCCAGCATTTT. Translating it yields CASRRESNQPQHF.

The chain employs TRBV20-1 and TRBJ1-3, with D possibly TRBD1 on 6 matching bases. This CDR3 has 13 amino acids. V shed 5 bases and J shed 3 bases, with 11 bases lying between them. Germline CDR1 DFQATT, CDR2 SNEGSKA (reference sequence). The DNA for the CDR3 is TGCAGTGCTCCTACAGGGATTGGAAACACCATATATTTT. It yields the protein CSAPTGIGNTIYF.

A single count supports this clonotype. At one of its ends the junction is not consistent with the germline gene, which may arise from a read error. V is TRBV20-1 and J is TRBJ1-5; 12 nucleotides line up with TRBD1. CDR3 size: 16 residues. Looked up from germline, CDR1 is DFQATT and CDR2 is SNEGSKA (reference sequence). The CDR3 protein is CVSWDRGLYSNQPQDF. CDR3 bases: TGCGTTTCTTGGGACAGGGGGCTTTATAGCAATCAGCCCCAGGATTTT.

The rearrangement links TRBV7-2 to TRBJ2-2; tentative D call: TRBD1 (6 bases). Trimming left V 5 bases short and J 1 base short, with 14 bases between. Germline CDR1 reads SGHTA; CDR2 reads FQGNSA. CDR3 length: 16 amino acids. The CDR3 DNA follows: TGTGCCAGCAGCCAAAGGACAGCGGTGAACACCGGGGAGCTGTTTTTT. This encodes CASSQRTAVNTGELFF.

In its sample, this clonotype was seen a few times. The chain has TRBV7-2 and TRBJ1-5; 7 bases map to TRBD1. The J segment lost 9 bases and the V segment lost 5 bases, leaving 10 bases of the junction unmatched. The CDR3 totals 14 residues. CDR1 is SGHTA and CDR2 is FQGNSA in the germline V gene. CDR3 in amino acids: CASSKEQGRGPQHF. CDR3 sequence (DNA): TGTGCCAGCAGCAAGGAACAGGGGCGGGGGCCCCAGCATTTT.

The chain carries TRBV10-3 and TRBJ1-5; 7 bases line up with TRBD1. Trimming took 8 bases from V and 5 from J; bases not matched to a gene: 27. The CDR3 is made up of 20 amino acids. From germline, CDR1 is ENHRY and CDR2 SYGVKD. The CDR3 is CAIGASEQGSDETRHQPQHF. Written as DNA, the CDR3 is TGTGCCATCGGTGCGTCGGAACAGGGGAGTGACGAGACTCGCCATCAGCCCCAGCATTTT.

Turning to this clonotype: Here the CDR3 omits its conserved ending phenylalanine or tryptophan, so a read error is the likely source. It is unclear where the CDR3 begins or ends on the DNA, so no DNA is shown, and the CDR3 is as TCRdb lists it. The CDR3 loop is CATVLRQGTNQPPHL. J is TRBJ1-5 and V is TRBV6-5; TRBD1 is the table's D call, not checked against the DNA. Germline V CDR1 and CDR2: MNHEY, SVGAGI. From its first to its last residue, the CDR3 has 15 amino acids.

This clonotype occurred many times. The chain joins TRBV10-3 to TRBJ1-1; tentative D call: TRBD1 (5 bases). Germline values: CDR1 ENHRY, CDR2 SYGVKD. CDR3 length: 11 residues. Trimming left V 8 bases short and J 6 bases short, with 10 bases between. The CDR3 DNA is TGTGCCATCGGCCGGGGACCTGAAGCTTTCTTT. Its translation: CAIGRGPEAFF.

The gene calls are TRBV4-3 and TRBJ2-1, with a tentative D call TRBD2 (6 bases). Germline loops: CDR1 LGHNA, CDR2 YSLEER. Trimming left V 3 bases short and J 0 bases short, with 9 bases between. The CDR3 consists of 15 residues. CDR3 bases: TGCGCCAGCAGCCACGGGGGAAGCTCCTACAATGAGCAGTTCTTC. Protein: CASSHGGSSYNEQFF.

In the case of this clonotype: No conserved phenylalanine or tryptophan is present at the end of the CDR3, so a read error is the likely explanation. The limits of the CDR3 on the DNA are not certain, so only TCRdb's listed CDR3 is given. V usage is TRBV20-1 and J usage is TRBJ2-7; TRBD2 is taken as the D call from the table, unchecked against the DNA. The CDR3 adds up to 15 amino acids, both ends counted. Germline V gene sequence: CDR1 DFQATT, CDR2 SNEGSKA (reference sequence). CDR3 loop: CSARGWEVLSYEQYL.

This clonotype is medium-sized (0.01 to 0.1%) within its sample. The chain carries TRBV19 and TRBJ2-1, with a weak D call TRBD2 (5 bases). V was trimmed by 3 bases and J by 4 bases, leaving 10 bases between them. Germline V gives CDR1 LNHDA, CDR2 SQIVND (reference sequence). The CDR3 covers 14 residues. The CDR3, as DNA: TGTGCCAGTAGTATGGTAAGCGGTTACAATGAGCAGTTCTTC. Translated: CASSMVSGYNEQFF.